This TCR beta chain was sequenced during a study of T cells in Graves' hyperthyroidism and ophthalmopathy. In the study overall: Peripheral blood was secured at the point of initial diagnosis, before any treatment.

It was considered stable Graves' hyperthyroidism when ophthalmopathy did not progress within 18 months. Authors of the study amplified TCR beta CDR3 regions from RNA transcripts. Initially, a first-round RT-PCR of the TCR CDR3 employed the HTBI primer set. A single record per CDR3 protein comes from TCRdb applying MiXCR to the multiplex PCR reads. The table has around 190,000 distinct CDR3 sequences, 17% seen once. Study-level points and caveats: Most thyroid clonotypes that were expanded above 0.001 also turned up in blood.

Per germline, CDR1 MNHNS and CDR2 SASEGT. CDR3 length: 13 amino acids. V was clipped by 8 bases and J by 6 bases, with 14 bases between them. This clonotype was seen a handful of times. The antigen remains undetermined. Source material: blood. This clonotype originated in a woman in her forties or fifties with Graves' hyperthyroidism. This chain joins TRBV6-1 and TRBJ1-5; D is perhaps TRBD1 (5 bases). DNA of the CDR3: TGTGCCAGCGGGGCGCTGCAGTTTCAGCCCCAGCATTTT. It translates to CASGALQFQPQHF.